This TCR beta chain was sequenced in a study of identical twins. Findings and limits, study-wide: Whereas memory repertoires showed no such difference, abundant cord blood beta clonotypes carried fewer insertions. In zero-insertion analyses, partial confounding could arise from invariant MAIT and iNKT cells. Models underestimated TCR alpha sharing (out-of-frame) in monozygotic twins.

One entry per CDR3 protein, called by TCRdb with MiXCR from the 5' RACE reads. The sample contains around 1.7 million distinct CDR3 sequences, about 31% of which appear only once. Germline V gene sequence: CDR1 SGHAT, CDR2 FQNNGV. Between the trimmed V and J ends, which lost 5 bases and 7 bases, there was a span of 9 bases. CDR3 size: 12 residues. This clonotype came up many times. Its antigen is still unknown. The specimen was cord blood. This TCR derives from a newborn girl in good health. The rearrangement joins TRBV11-2 to TRBJ2-1; D is uncertain. CDR3 residues: CASSPGENEQFF. The CDR3 DNA follows: TGTGCCAGCAGCCCGGGTGAAAATGAGCAGTTCTTC.